These T cell receptor beta chains were read from a single sample in a study of read filtering for tumor transcriptome and immune sequencing. Each CDR3 protein gets one entry after TCRdb re-called the reads with MiXCR. The sample carries 9,000 to 9,500 distinct CDR3 sequences, approximately 15% recorded once. The sequenced sample consisted of a population of CD138-negative cells sorted from bone marrow. The origin of the receptors is a donor at least 40 years old with multiple myeloma. Each CDR3 is given with its conserved first and last residue. Each record gives: D gene, CDR3 length, clone size, V gene, J gene, CDR3 protein, CDR3 DNA. D genes are given only for firm matches. The size field is filled for only some rows; it gives once, few, many or a size class.

d_call: .; cdr3_length: 13; clone_size: many; v_call: TRBV29-1; j_call: TRBJ2-5; cdr3_aa: CSVEPPGQETQYF; cdr3_nt: TGCAGCGTTGAGCCTCCAGGGCAAGAGACCCAGTACTTC
d_call: .; cdr3_length: 14; clone_size: .; v_call: TRBV25-1; j_call: TRBJ1-1; cdr3_aa: CTSSELAGNTEAFF; cdr3_nt: TGTACCAGCAGTGAATTGGCAGGGAACACTGAGGCTTTCTTT
d_call: .; cdr3_length: 15; clone_size: medium-sized; v_call: TRBV7-3; j_call: TRBJ2-1; cdr3_aa: CASSLMLSSYNEQFF; cdr3_nt: TGTGCCAGCAGCTTAATGTTAAGCTCCTACAATGAGCAGTTCTTC
d_call: TRBD2; cdr3_length: 15; clone_size: many; v_call: TRBV29-1; j_call: TRBJ2-1; cdr3_aa: CSVELRGGMKNEQFF; cdr3_nt: TGCAGCGTTGAATTACGGGGGGGTATGAAAAATGAGCAGTTCTTC
d_call: .; cdr3_length: 14; clone_size: medium-sized; v_call: TRBV28; j_call: TRBJ2-7; cdr3_aa: CASSFQLSSYEQYF; cdr3_nt: TGTGCCAGCAGTTTCCAGTTAAGCTCCTACGAGCAGTACTTC
d_call: .; cdr3_length: 13; clone_size: many; v_call: TRBV9; j_call: TRBJ2-5; cdr3_aa: CASSAGYQETQYF; cdr3_nt: TGTGCCAGCAGCGCAGGGTACCAAGAGACCCAGTACTTC
d_call: TRBD1; cdr3_length: 15; clone_size: many; v_call: TRBV5-8; j_call: TRBJ1-1; cdr3_aa: CASSQRTGRDTEAFF; cdr3_nt: TGTGCCAGCAGCCAGAGGACAGGGAGGGACACTGAAGCTTTCTTT
d_call: TRBD1; cdr3_length: 14; clone_size: many; v_call: TRBV7-2; j_call: TRBJ1-3; cdr3_aa: CASSLPGQGATIYF; cdr3_nt: TGTGCCAGCAGCTTACCGGGACAGGGGGCCACCATATATTTT
d_call: .; cdr3_length: 11; clone_size: many; v_call: TRBV20-1; j_call: TRBJ1-1; cdr3_aa: CSARDNTEAFF; cdr3_nt: TGCAGTGCTAGAGATAACACTGAAGCTTTCTTT
d_call: .; cdr3_length: 12; clone_size: many; v_call: TRBV6-4; j_call: TRBJ2-5; cdr3_aa: CASSDSILPRPF; cdr3_nt: TGTGCCAGCAGTGACTCGATACTACCTCGCCCCTTC
d_call: .; cdr3_length: 13; clone_size: many; v_call: TRBV19; j_call: TRBJ2-3; cdr3_aa: CVSSMTERHTQYF; cdr3_nt: TGTGTCAGTAGTATGACTGAGAGACATACGCAGTATTTT
d_call: .; cdr3_length: 17; clone_size: medium-sized; v_call: TRBV9; j_call: TRBJ2-1; cdr3_aa: CASSVADSFRSYNEQFF; cdr3_nt: TGTGCCAGCAGCGTAGCTGATAGCTTTCGGTCCTACAATGAGCAGTTCTTC
d_call: .; cdr3_length: 14; clone_size: medium-sized; v_call: TRBV5-6; j_call: TRBJ2-1; cdr3_aa: CASSWRQVIHEQFF; cdr3_nt: TGTGCCAGCAGCTGGAGACAGGTTATTCATGAGCAGTTCTTC
d_call: TRBD1; cdr3_length: 15; clone_size: many; v_call: TRBV4-1; j_call: TRBJ1-1; cdr3_aa: CASSPYGQGNTEAFF; cdr3_nt: TGCGCCAGCAGCCCGTATGGACAGGGGAACACTGAAGCTTTCTTT
d_call: .; cdr3_length: 14; clone_size: many; v_call: TRBV19; j_call: TRBJ2-5; cdr3_aa: CASSITRGWETQYF; cdr3_nt: TGTGCCAGTAGTATAACCAGGGGCTGGGAGACCCAGTACTTC
d_call: TRBD2; cdr3_length: 17; clone_size: medium-sized; v_call: TRBV5-1; j_call: TRBJ2-3; cdr3_aa: CASSPQTSGASTDTQYF; cdr3_nt: TGCGCCAGCAGCCCGCAGACTAGCGGGGCTAGCACAGATACGCAGTATTTT
d_call: .; cdr3_length: 15; clone_size: many; v_call: TRBV28; j_call: TRBJ2-5; cdr3_aa: CASTLGAERQETQYF; cdr3_nt: TGTGCCAGCACCTTGGGGGCAGAGCGTCAAGAGACCCAGTACTTC
d_call: TRBD1; cdr3_length: 16; clone_size: medium-sized; v_call: TRBV12-3/TRBV12-4; j_call: TRBJ1-5; cdr3_aa: CASSLGGQGANQPQHF; cdr3_nt: TGTGCCAGCAGTTTAGGAGGACAGGGCGCGAATCAGCCCCAGCATTTT
d_call: .; cdr3_length: 17; clone_size: many; v_call: TRBV7-2; j_call: TRBJ1-3; cdr3_aa: CASSLWGDKGSGNTIYF; cdr3_nt: TGTGCCAGCAGCCTTTGGGGGGACAAGGGCTCTGGAAACACCATATATTTT
d_call: .; cdr3_length: 14; clone_size: medium-sized; v_call: TRBV15; j_call: TRBJ2-6; cdr3_aa: CATSSQTGANVLTF; cdr3_nt: TGTGCCACCAGCAGTCAAACTGGGGCCAACGTCCTGACTTTC
d_call: .; cdr3_length: 15; clone_size: once; v_call: TRBV28; j_call: TRBJ1-1; cdr3_aa: CASSLTLNGNTEASF; cdr3_nt: TGTGCCAGCAGTTTGACGTTAAACGGGAACACTGAAGCTTCCTTT
d_call: TRBD2; cdr3_length: 15; clone_size: few; v_call: TRBV28; j_call: TRBJ2-1; cdr3_aa: CASSPTSGRAYEQFF; cdr3_nt: TGTGCCAGCAGCCCTACTAGCGGGAGGGCCTATGAGCAGTTCTTC
d_call: TRBD2; cdr3_length: 16; clone_size: many; v_call: TRBV5-5; j_call: TRBJ2-5; cdr3_aa: CASGPSGSSGAETQYF; cdr3_nt: TGTGCCAGCGGACCGAGCGGATCTAGCGGGGCAGAGACCCAGTACTTC
d_call: .; cdr3_length: 15; clone_size: many; v_call: TRBV2; j_call: TRBJ1-4; cdr3_aa: CASTVEAATNEKLFF; cdr3_nt: TGTGCCAGCACTGTAGAGGCGGCAACTAATGAAAAACTGTTTTTT
d_call: TRBD1; cdr3_length: 13; clone_size: many; v_call: TRBV7-9; j_call: TRBJ1-1; cdr3_aa: CASSFPQGTEAFF; cdr3_nt: TGTGCCAGCAGCTTCCCACAGGGGACTGAAGCTTTCTTT
d_call: .; cdr3_length: 13; clone_size: many; v_call: TRBV6-2/TRBV6-3; j_call: TRBJ2-7; cdr3_aa: CASTEGRIYEQYF; cdr3_nt: TGTGCCAGCACGGAGGGACGGATCTACGAGCAGTACTTC
d_call: .; cdr3_length: 13; clone_size: medium-sized; v_call: TRBV29-1; j_call: TRBJ2-1; cdr3_aa: CSVFGGPRYEQFF; cdr3_nt: TGCAGCGTTTTTGGGGGCCCTCGATATGAGCAGTTCTTC